The source of this TCR beta chain is a study of breast tumors, draining lymph nodes, adjacent tissues. The study, taken as a whole, reports: Compared with lymph nodes, tumors were less diverse; compared with nontumor tissue, more. The data were judged consistent with most tumor T cells coming from lymph node and expanding in tumor. Compared with basal-like, luminal-like tumors shared significantly more repertoire with nontumor tissue.

TCRdb redid the calling of the multiplex PCR reads with MiXCR, one entry per CDR3 protein. The sample contains approximately 90,000 distinct CDR3 sequences, approximately 30% of which appear only once. In this sample, this clonotype turned up many times. Its specificity is unknown. Samples came from axillary lymph nodes draining the breast cancer. The V gene's germline CDR1 is MGHRA and CDR2 YSYEKL. The ends were cut back, 1 base at V and 4 bases at J, with 19 bases in the middle. The CDR3 consists of 17 residues. This TCR was recovered from a female donor with breast cancer. Some clones in this sample may be carry-over from other donors' samples. Material for sequencing was axillary lymph node tissue. The chain couples TRBV4-1 to TRBJ1-2; D perhaps matches TRBD1 (6 bases). The CDR3 here is CASSQANEQGTSYGYTF. In nucleotides, the CDR3 is TGCGCCAGCAGCCAAGCGAACGAACAGGGAACCAGCTATGGCTACACCTTC.